This T cell receptor beta chain is from a study of beta chain features in type 1 diabetes. Study details: The patient and healthy donor groups were comparable for age, gender and cell yields.

Germline loops: CDR1 MNHEY, CDR2 SVGAGI. This CDR3 comprises 14 residues. The V and J ends lost 2 bases and 5 bases, in that order; junction bases with no gene match: 3. Points from the study as a whole: Within each of all four CD4+ subsets, Type 1 diabetes patients had TCRB CDR3s that were moderately but significantly shorter. Type 1 diabetes patients had VDJ junctions that carried fewer insertions and more deletions.

CD4+ cells of the naive, central memory, regulatory and stem cell-like memory types were sorted via CD45RO/CCR7/CD25/CD127/CD95/CD27. Since all of the isolated RNA was reverse transcribed, expressed TCRB transcripts were what got sequenced. Method: immunoSEQ multiplex PCR; TCRdb's copy keeps in-frame clones and lacks some. The sample records approximately 730,000 clones, 13% being singletons. On this clone: Its target is not known.

This receptor was identified in a man between 18 and 35 years old with type 1 diabetes. The chain employs TRBV6-5 and TRBJ1-3; 7 bases agree with TRBD1. The sequencing input was naive CD4+ T cells from blood. CDR3 in amino acids: CASSYDRARNTIYF. CDR3 DNA sequence: TGTGCCAGCAGTTACGACAGGGCTAGAAACACCATATATTTT.